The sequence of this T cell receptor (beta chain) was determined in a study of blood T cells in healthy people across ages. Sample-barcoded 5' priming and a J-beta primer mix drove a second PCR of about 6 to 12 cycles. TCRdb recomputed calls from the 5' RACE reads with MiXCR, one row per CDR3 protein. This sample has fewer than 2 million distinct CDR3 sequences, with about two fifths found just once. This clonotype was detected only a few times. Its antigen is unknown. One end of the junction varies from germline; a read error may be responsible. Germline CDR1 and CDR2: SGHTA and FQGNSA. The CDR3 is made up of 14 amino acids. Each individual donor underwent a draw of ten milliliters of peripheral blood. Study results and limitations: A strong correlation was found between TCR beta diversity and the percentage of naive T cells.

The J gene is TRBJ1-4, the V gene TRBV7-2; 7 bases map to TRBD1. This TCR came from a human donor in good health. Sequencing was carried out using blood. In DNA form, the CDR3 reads TGTGCCGGCAGCCTTAGGACAGGACCTGAAAAACTGTTTTTT. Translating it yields CAGSLRTGPEKLFF. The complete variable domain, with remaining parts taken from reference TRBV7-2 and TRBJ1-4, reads GAGVSQSPSNKVTEKGKDVELRCDPISGHTALYWYRQSLGQGLEFLIYFQGNSAPDKSGLPSDRFSAERTGGSVSTLTIQRTQQEDSAVYLCAGSLRTGPEKLFFGSGTQLSVL.